A selection of T cell receptor beta chains follows, all from one sample in a study of cytomegalovirus exposure and HLA in healthy donors. TCRdb keeps only in-frame clones here, not all; method: immunoSEQ multiplex PCR. The data show 200,000 to 250,000 clones, under 90% seen once. The sample consisted of PBMCs. These receptors were taken from a human donor in good health. CDR3s include the opening cysteine and the closing phenylalanine or tryptophan. Size values are once, few and many counts, or a class for expanded clones, and some rows have none.

CDR3 protein: CASSLEPGGPNEQFF
clone size: -
J gene: TRBJ2-1
V gene: TRBV11-3

CDR3 protein: CASSQAPTGGGNTIYF
clone size: -
J gene: TRBJ1-3
V gene: TRBV4-2

CDR3 protein: CASRRQGAGMNTEAFF
clone size: -
J gene: TRBJ1-1
V gene: TRBV25-1

CDR3 protein: CASSLEGQGLNEQFF
clone size: -
J gene: TRBJ2-1
V gene: TRBV5-1

CDR3 protein: CASSLSGTLETQYF
clone size: -
J gene: TRBJ2-5
V gene: TRBV7-9

CDR3 protein: CASSGAGPSGSIYF
clone size: -
J gene: TRBJ1-3
V gene: TRBV6-1

CDR3 protein: CASSHTSGRARETQYF
clone size: -
J gene: TRBJ2-5
V gene: TRBV19

CDR3 protein: CASSVRSTEAFF
clone size: -
J gene: TRBJ1-1
V gene: TRBV19

CDR3 protein: CASGPEGRRVGETQYF
clone size: -
J gene: TRBJ2-5
V gene: TRBV7-2

CDR3 protein: CASSFGGGAAEEQFF
clone size: -
J gene: TRBJ2-1
V gene: TRBV7-3

CDR3 protein: CASSLVNQGLGYEQYF
clone size: few
J gene: TRBJ2-7
V gene: TRBV7-9

CDR3 protein: CASTIDRGYQPQHF
clone size: once
J gene: TRBJ1-5
V gene: TRBV7-2

CDR3 protein: CASSRQGGFSGANVLTF
clone size: -
J gene: TRBJ2-6
V gene: TRBV19

CDR3 protein: CASSPGLAGPNTGELFF
clone size: -
J gene: TRBJ2-2
V gene: TRBV5-1

CDR3 protein: CASSFPPLTPGQGRSGYTF
clone size: -
J gene: TRBJ1-2
V gene: TRBV7-9

CDR3 protein: CASIAGGLNTGELFF
clone size: -
J gene: TRBJ2-2
V gene: TRBV6-5

CDR3 protein: CAWRAPSTSGLGKQYF
clone size: -
J gene: TRBJ2-7
V gene: TRBV30

CDR3 protein: CASSFARQGYEQYF
clone size: -
J gene: TRBJ2-7
V gene: TRBV28

CDR3 protein: CASSLAGTGNTIYF
clone size: -
J gene: TRBJ1-3
V gene: TRBV5-1

CDR3 protein: CASSLGNYEQYF
clone size: -
J gene: -
V gene: TRBV5-1

CDR3 protein: CASSTTTGTVYEQYF
clone size: -
J gene: TRBJ2-7
V gene: TRBV6-5

CDR3 protein: CASSLGGRAVFNEQFF
clone size: -
J gene: TRBJ2-1
V gene: TRBV5-1

CDR3 protein: CASRAGSGIETQYF
clone size: -
J gene: TRBJ2-5
V gene: TRBV6-1

CDR3 protein: CASSESGRGRNEQFF
clone size: -
J gene: TRBJ2-1
V gene: TRBV10-1

CDR3 protein: CASSPGQGGLGANVLTF
clone size: -
J gene: TRBJ2-6
V gene: TRBV2

CDR3 protein: CASSMDRDQPQHF
clone size: -
J gene: TRBJ1-5
V gene: TRBV19

CDR3 protein: CASSPMPSGRINEQFF
clone size: -
J gene: TRBJ2-1
V gene: TRBV18

CDR3 protein: CASSGDSTRTSGGTDTQYF
clone size: -
J gene: TRBJ2-3
V gene: TRBV28

CDR3 protein: CSVERGRYTEAFF
clone size: -
J gene: TRBJ1-1
V gene: TRBV29-1

CDR3 protein: CASSVSGFNEKLFF
clone size: -
J gene: TRBJ1-4
V gene: TRBV9

CDR3 protein: CASSQDRAGGEQYF
clone size: -
J gene: TRBJ2-7
V gene: TRBV4-1

CDR3 protein: CASSEGRGWPQHF
clone size: -
J gene: TRBJ1-5
V gene: TRBV6-5

CDR3 protein: CASSLEAGSPDTDTQYF
clone size: -
J gene: TRBJ2-3
V gene: TRBV5-5

CDR3 protein: CASSSRTGNTGELFF
clone size: -
J gene: TRBJ2-2
V gene: TRBV7-2

CDR3 protein: CASSLVTYNEQFF
clone size: once
J gene: TRBJ2-1
V gene: TRBV7-2

CDR3 protein: CAISESKAYLSGREREAKNIQYF
clone size: -
J gene: TRBJ2-4
V gene: TRBV10-3

CDR3 protein: CASSSDREELFF
clone size: -
J gene: TRBJ2-2
V gene: TRBV5-1

CDR3 protein: CASSVRLAGSNEQFF
clone size: -
J gene: TRBJ2-1
V gene: TRBV2

CDR3 protein: CASSQADSKANYGYTF
clone size: -
J gene: TRBJ1-2
V gene: TRBV4-1

CDR3 protein: CASRDSYNSPLHF
clone size: once
J gene: TRBJ1-6
V gene: TRBV14

CDR3 protein: CASSSHRLHEQYF
clone size: -
J gene: TRBJ2-7
V gene: TRBV7-7

CDR3 protein: CASRSASGGDYNEQFF
clone size: -
J gene: TRBJ2-1
V gene: TRBV27

CDR3 protein: CASSKTGGEKLFF
clone size: -
J gene: TRBJ1-4
V gene: TRBV4-1

CDR3 protein: CASKLLGGSSYEQYF
clone size: -
J gene: TRBJ2-7
V gene: TRBV6-5

CDR3 protein: CASSSQTSSYNEQFF
clone size: -
J gene: TRBJ2-1
V gene: TRBV5-6

CDR3 protein: CASSQGLAGVGRRWYF
clone size: -
J gene: TRBJ2-7
V gene: TRBV4-1

CDR3 protein: CASSTRRTSGLLNTYNEQFF
clone size: few
J gene: TRBJ2-1
V gene: TRBV9

CDR3 protein: CASSYPGTKAGNTIYF
clone size: -
J gene: TRBJ1-3
V gene: TRBV28